Each of the 22 T cell receptor beta chains below was sequenced from the same sample in a study of cytomegalovirus exposure and HLA in healthy donors. PCR employed 60 Vbeta and 13 Jbeta primers. Assay used: immunoSEQ multiplex PCR; TCRdb lists only in-frame clones, some missing. The sample consists of under 45,000 clones, over 55% of them appearing once. The sequenced sample consisted of PBMCs. The origin of the receptors is a human donor in good health.

This clone showed up just once. The chain is built from TRBV6-1 and TRBJ1-2; D not resolved. The CDR3 runs 15 residues. From germline, CDR1 is MNHNS and CDR2 SASEGT. V was shortened by 0 bases and J by 9 bases, with 17 bases between the two germline ends. The CDR3 DNA follows: TGTGCCAGCAGTGAAGCTCGAAAAGGACTTAGCAGCTACACCTTC. Protein product: CASSEARKGLSSYTF.

The rearrangement links TRBV5-1 to TRBJ2-7; TRBD1 might be the D (5 bases). This CDR3 region has 14 residues. The germline CDR1 and CDR2 sequences are SGHRS and YFSETQ. V lost 0 bases and J 1 base, leaving 8 bases between the germline ends. CDR3 protein: CASSLDRTSYEQYF. DNA of the CDR3: TGCGCCAGCAGCTTGGACAGGACATCCTACGAGCAGTACTTC.

V and J are TRBV9 and TRBJ2-3; D is possibly TRBD2 (7 bases). V was cut by 1 base and J by 4 bases, with 13 bases left in between. Germline V CDR1 and CDR2: SGDLS, YYNGEE. The CDR3 covers 15 residues. The DNA for the CDR3 is TGTGCCAGCAGCGTACGTGGGGGGGCCCCAGATACGCAGTATTTT. Translation: CASSVRGGAPDTQYF.

The V gene is TRBV2, the J gene TRBJ1-2, with D hard to call. Trimming left V 4 bases short and J 1 base short, with 4 bases between. The germline V gene has CDR1 SNHLY and CDR2 FYNNEI. The CDR3 extends over 12 amino acids. The CDR3 spells CASSGGNYGYTF. CDR3 bases: TGTGCCAGCAGTGGCGGTAACTATGGCTACACCTTC.

This chain connects TRBV27 to TRBJ1-4, with a weak D call TRBD1 (5 bases). Trimming removed 6 bases from V and 10 bases from J, with 15 bases in between. This CDR3 is 13 amino acids long. Germline V gene lookup returns CDR1 MNHEY and CDR2 SMNVEV (reference sequence). The CDR3 loop is CASRPTAGGKLFF. The CDR3 DNA sequence: TGTGCCAGCAGGCCCACGGCCGGGGGAAAACTGTTTTTT.

This chain uses TRBV7-7 with TRBJ2-2, with 8 bases that match TRBD2. CDR1 and CDR2 from the germline V gene are SSHAT and FNYEAQ (reference sequence). CDR3 length: 15 amino acids. After removal of 3 bases from V and 5 bases from J, the junction contained 5 bases not matched to a gene. The chain's CDR3 is CASSFISGDTGELFF. The CDR3 bases are TGTGCCAGCAGCTTTATTAGCGGGGATACCGGGGAGCTGTTTTTT.

The chain links TRBV5-8 to TRBJ1-2; D unresolved. The CDR3 has 12 amino acids. The V gene's germline CDR1 is SGHTS and CDR2 YDEGEE. V was clipped by 7 bases and J by 4 bases, with 11 bases between them. The CDR3 DNA sequence: TGTGCCAGCCTGAGACGGGGCTATGGCTACACCTTC. Encoded protein: CASLRRGYGYTF.

This chain's CDR3 is CASGLGGSYNEQFF. The CDR3 region has the DNA TGTGCTAGTGGTCTCGGGGGCTCCTACAATGAGCAGTTCTTC. The J gene is TRBJ2-1, the V gene TRBV12-5; D might be TRBD2 (6 bases). The germline CDR1 and CDR2 sequences are LGHNT and FRNRAP. The length of the CDR3 is 14 residues. The V end was cut by 5 bases, the J end by 0 bases, with 8 bases between.

The V and J genes are TRBV5-6 and TRBJ1-5; TRBD1 aligns across 9 bases. Germline V gene sequence: CDR1 SGHDT, CDR2 YYEEEE. Germline trimming cut 4 bases from V and 7 bases from J; bases unmatched to any gene: 12. This CDR3 comprises 16 residues. The CDR3 coding sequence is TGTGCCAGCAGCAGCCCCGGACAGGGGATCGAACAGCCCCAGCATTTT. Translated, it gives CASSSPGQGIEQPQHF.

This chain connects TRBV5-1 to TRBJ2-1; 8 bases line up with TRBD1. V dropped 0 bases and J dropped 5; count of bases not matched to a gene: 4. This CDR3 region has 15 residues. Per germline, CDR1 SGHRS and CDR2 YFSETQ. The CDR3 bases are TGCGCCAGCAGCTTGGGACAGGGGTCCGACAATGAGCAGTTCTTC. Protein sequence: CASSLGQGSDNEQFF.

The chain is built from TRBV18 and TRBJ2-3; D uncertain. CDR1 is KGHSH, CDR2 LQKENI, per germline. V dropped 3 bases and J dropped 3 bases, with 7 bases sitting between them. The CDR3 consists of 13 residues. The CDR3 nucleotides read TGTGCCAGCTCACCGGGCCCTACAGATACGCAGTATTTT. This codes for CASSPGPTDTQYF.

The gene calls are TRBV6-5 and TRBJ1-1; D is possibly TRBD1 (5 bases). Germline CDR1 reads MNHEY; CDR2 reads SVGAGI. The V end lost 2 bases, the J end lost 11 bases, and 18 bases lay between the germline ends. The CDR3 has 14 residues. CDR3: CASSYAQGGGSAFF. The CDR3 DNA reads as TGTGCCAGCAGTTACGCCCAGGGCGGTGGGTCGGCTTTCTTT.

The chain joins TRBV19 to TRBJ1-5, with D unresolved. CDR1 LNHDA and CDR2 SQIVND come from the germline V gene (reference sequence). The CDR3 spans 14 residues. V was clipped by 3 bases and J by 6 bases, with 12 bases between them. DNA of the CDR3: TGTGCCAGTAGTATTAAGGGAGCCGGTCAGCCCCAGCATTTT. This sequence encodes CASSIKGAGQPQHF. The complete variable domain, with remaining parts taken from reference TRBV19 and TRBJ1-5, reads DGGITQSPKYLFRKEGQNVTLSCEQNLNHDAMYWYRQDPGQGLRLIYYSQIVNDFQKGDIAEGYSVSREKKESFPLTVTSAQKNPTAFYLCASSIKGAGQPQHFGDGTRLSIL.

A note on this clone: Additional DNA sequences in this sample encode the identical CDR3. V and J are TRBV7-3 and TRBJ2-1; 7 positions agree with TRBD1. The CDR3 extends over 14 amino acids. Germline-derived CDR1 and CDR2 are SGHTA and FQGTGA. V lost 3 bases, J lost 2 bases, and 1 base stayed unmatched. The CDR3 bases are TGTGCCAGCAGCTTCGGGACAGCCTACAATGAGCAGTTCTTC. This sequence encodes CASSFGTAYNEQFF.

In its sample, this clone was seen a few times. The chain carries TRBV10-3 and TRBJ1-3, with 11 bases matching TRBD1. Trimming took 10 bases from V and 0 from J; bases not matched to a gene: 8. CDR3 length: 16 amino acids. Per germline, CDR1 ENHRY and CDR2 SYGVKD. The DNA of the CDR3 is TGTGCCACCGAGGGGACAGGGGGTCGCTCTGGAAACACCATATATTTT. It is translated as CATEGTGGRSGNTIYF.

The chain employs TRBV18 and TRBJ1-1; no firm D call. This CDR3 has 15 amino acids. Between the trimmed V and J ends, which lost 4 bases and 0 bases, there was a span of 12 bases. Germline assignment: CDR1 KGHSH and CDR2 LQKENI. CDR3 sequence reads: CASSRLQGLNTEAFF. CDR3 bases: TGTGCCAGCTCACGACTACAAGGATTGAACACTGAAGCTTTCTTT.

V gene TRBV6-1 combines with J gene TRBJ2-5, with 8 bases identical to TRBD1. The CDR3 covers 14 residues. V shed 10 bases and J 5 bases; nucleotides not matched to a gene: 12. The germline V gene has CDR1 MNHNS and CDR2 SASEGT. CDR3 DNA: TGTGCCACTCACCGGACAGGGCTGGGGGAGACCCAGTACTTC. Protein: CATHRTGLGETQYF.

The chain has TRBV5-4 and TRBJ2-5, with D tentatively TRBD2 (7 bases). The CDR3 consists of 14 residues. The germline V gene encodes CDR1 SGHNT and CDR2 YYREEE (reference sequence). The germline V and J ends were trimmed by 3 bases and 4 bases, with 13 bases remaining between them. The CDR3 nucleotides are TGTGCCAGCAGCTGGGGGGCGGGGGTAGAGACCCAGTACTTC. Its protein product is CASSWGAGVETQYF.

This chain connects TRBV28 to TRBJ1-5; TRBD1 matches at 9 bases. Germline loops: CDR1 MDHEN, CDR2 SYDVKM. The CDR3 is 17 residues long. V dropped 3 bases and J dropped 6; count of bases not matched to a gene: 12. The CDR3 region is CASSFSRHRGQGQPQHF. The CDR3 bases are TGTGCCAGCAGTTTTTCCCGCCACAGGGGGCAGGGTCAGCCCCAGCATTTT. The entire variable domain, with the rest obtained from reference TRBV28 and TRBJ1-5, is as follows: DVKVTQSSRYLVKRTGEKVFLECVQDMDHENMFWYRQDPGLGLRLIYFSYDVKMKEKGDIPEGYSVSREKKERFSLILESASTNQTSMYLCASSFSRHRGQGQPQHFGDGTRLSIL.

This clone was observed a few times. The chain uses TRBV2 and TRBJ2-1; 8 bases are shared with TRBD2. Germline V gene sequence: CDR1 SNHLY, CDR2 FYNNEI. The CDR3 runs 15 residues. The V gene end was trimmed by 6 bases and the J gene end by 5 bases; junction bases not matched to a gene: 9. The CDR3 region has the DNA TGTGCCAGCAGGGGTCGGGGGGGCGGGAACAATGAGCAGTTCTTC. Residues: CASRGRGGGNNEQFF.

This clone was picked up one time. V and J are TRBV5-1 and TRBJ2-5, with D possibly being TRBD1 (5 bases). This CDR3 has 15 residues. V was cut by 3 bases and J by 1 base, with 13 bases left in between. Germline values: CDR1 SGHRS, CDR2 YFSETQ. The CDR3 sequence is CASSSQGQIQETQYF. CDR3 nucleotides: TGCGCCAGCAGCTCCCAGGGCCAAATCCAAGAGACCCAGTACTTC.

The chain combines TRBV7-8 with TRBJ1-1, with 8 bases fitting TRBD1. The CDR3 consists of 16 residues. Looked up from germline, CDR1 is SGHVS and CDR2 is FQNEAQ. The junction had 12 bases not matched to a gene; V was cut back by 5 bases and J by 4 bases. The CDR3 DNA reads TGTGCCAGCAGCACAGACTTTACAGGGGGGATCACTGAAGCTTTCTTT. Its translation: CASSTDFTGGITEAFF.